This T cell receptor beta chain emerged from a study of T cells in Graves' hyperthyroidism and ophthalmopathy. This clonotype was detected a few times. V was clipped by 3 bases and J by 3 bases, with 8 bases between them. This CDR3 is 12 amino acids long. CDR1 and CDR2 (germline): DFQATT, SNEGSKA (reference sequence). Amplification of TCR beta CDR3 regions used RNA as the template. In the first-round RT-PCR of the TCR CDR3, the HTBI primer set was used. TCRdb reprocessed the multiplex PCR reads via MiXCR and lists one record per CDR3 protein. The sample yields 300,000 to 450,000 distinct CDR3 sequences, 13% seen once. Thyroid ultrasound and orbital computed tomography, with clinical symptoms and serum thyroxine and TRAb, informed diagnoses. The blood sample was taken at first hyperthyroidism diagnosis, before any ophthalmopathy symptoms.

Sequenced: blood. The sequence was collected from a young man with Graves' hyperthyroidism that later progressed to Graves' ophthalmopathy. This sequence joins TRBV20-1 and TRBJ1-2; no definite D call. In nucleotides, the CDR3 is TGCAGTGCTAGTCGGCCGTACTATGGCTACACCTTC. This encodes CSASRPYYGYTF.